This T cell receptor beta chain was observed in a study of shared clonotypes between healthy human individuals. Study results and limitations: Sampling used blood alone; tissue repertoires probably differ.

As to this clone: Its antigen is undetermined.

From germline, CDR1 is MNHEY and CDR2 SVGAGI. The CDR3 length is 15 residues. V was cut by 6 bases and J by 0 bases, with 9 bases left in between. The material for each subset, its genomic DNA, was split evenly across several immunoSEQ plates. Sequencing was performed with immunoSEQ multiplex PCR; in TCRdb, only in-frame clones are kept and a portion is missing. The sample shows around 530,000 clones, around 81% of them seen only once. The clonotype originates from a woman aged 35 to 49 in good health. Some clones in this sample may be carry-over from other donors' samples. The chain recombines TRBV6-5 with TRBJ2-6; D gene uncertain. Sequenced material: PBMCs. The CDR3 spells CASSRRISGANVLTF. In nucleotides, the CDR3 is TGTGCCAGCAGCCGACGAATCTCTGGGGCCAACGTCCTGACTTTC.